This record concerns one T cell receptor beta chain sequence. The CDR3 loop spans 15 amino acids. The trim removed 5 bases at V and 6 bases at J, leaving 7 bases unmatched. Germline CDR1 LNHDA, CDR2 SQIVND (reference sequence). This entry belongs to a study of blood T cell repertoires in COVID-19. Only in-frame clones appear in the TCRdb table, and some are missing; sequencing was by immunoSEQ multiplex PCR. The sample has around 230,000 clones; about nine tenths are singletons. The source of this sequence is a woman aged 25-40 years with acute COVID-19. This rearrangement joins TRBV19 to TRBJ2-1, with TRBD2 matching over 10 bases. The sequenced material came from PBMCs or T cells enriched from blood (not recorded which). The CDR3 DNA sequence: TGTGCCAGTAGTCCCCGGGAGCGGGGGGGCAATGAGCAGTTCTTC. This translates into CASSPRERGGNEQFF.